These T cell receptor beta chains were read from a single sample in a study of shared clonotypes between healthy human individuals. Sequencing used immunoSEQ multiplex PCR; TCRdb keeps in-frame clones, though not all of them. The sample lists some 2.1 million clones; 90% to 95% were seen once. The specimen sequenced was naive CD4+ T cells sorted from blood. All receptors come from a man aged 18 to 35 in good health. Each CDR3 is given with its conserved first and last residue. Fields, in order: J gene, V gene, D gene, CDR3 protein, CDR3 DNA. A D gene is named only where the DNA matches it firmly.

TRBJ1-4 TRBV9 TRBD1 CASSVSEGARYEKLFF TGTGCCAGCAGCGTCAGTGAGGGGGCGCGGTACGAAAAACTGTTTTTT
TRBJ1-1 TRBV5-1 TRBD1 CASSDGQGDTEAFF TGCGCCAGCAGCGACGGACAGGGAGACACTGAAGCTTTCTTT
TRBJ2-7 TRBV28 - CASSSRRGEAYEQYF TGTGCCAGCAGTTCCCGCAGGGGGGAGGCCTACGAGCAGTACTTC
TRBJ2-7 TRBV7-9 - CASSLIGRSSYEQYF TGTGCCAGCAGCTTAATCGGGCGCAGCTCCTACGAGCAGTACTTC
TRBJ2-7 TRBV6-4 - CASSRHGGGDYEQYF TGTGCCAGCAGCCGACACGGAGGAGGTGACTACGAGCAGTACTTC
TRBJ2-3 TRBV12-5 - CASGLSQADTQYF TGTGCTAGTGGTTTGAGTCAGGCAGATACGCAGTATTTT
TRBJ1-4 TRBV30 - CAWTGQTNEKLFF TGTGCCTGGACCGGACAGACTAATGAAAAACTGTTTTTT
TRBJ2-5 TRBV10-1 TRBD2 CASSRGGDQETQYF TGCGCCAGCAGTCGCGGGGGAGATCAAGAGACCCAGTACTTC
TRBJ2-5 TRBV10-1 - CASSEELGSGTQYF TGCGCCAGCAGTGAAGAACTGGGGTCGGGGACCCAGTACTTC
TRBJ1-1 TRBV5-1 - CASRSLPLNTEAFF TGCGCCAGCAGAAGTCTCCCTCTGAACACTGAAGCTTTCTTT
TRBJ2-3 TRBV6-1 - CASSAQGSTDTQYF TGTGCCAGCAGTGCCCAGGGGAGCACAGATACGCAGTATTTT
TRBJ2-7 TRBV5-4 TRBD2 CASSPGLAGTPSAYEQYF TGTGCCAGCAGCCCGGGACTAGCGGGGACGCCTAGTGCCTACGAGCAGTACTTC
TRBJ1-4 TRBV2 TRBD1 CASDREFTNEKLFF TGTGCCAGCGACAGGGAATTTACTAATGAAAAACTGTTTTTT
TRBJ1-5 TRBV28 - CASGLVNGQPQHF TGTGCCAGCGGACTGGTGAACGGCCAGCCCCAGCATTTT
TRBJ2-3 TRBV15 - CATSKNLPAGFTDTQYF TGTGCCACCAGCAAAAATCTACCGGCGGGGTTCACAGATACGCAGTATTTT
TRBJ2-1 TRBV5-1 - CASSATEGPYNEQFF TGCGCCAGCAGCGCGACGGAGGGCCCCTACAATGAGCAGTTCTTC
TRBJ1-6 TRBV7-9 - CASSAGQPGSPLHF TGTGCCAGCAGCGCAGGACAGCCTGGTTCACCCCTCCACTTT